This T cell receptor (delta chain) was captured by sequencing in a study of Vδ1+ human thymocytes. Sequences come from RNA converted to cDNA by reverse transcription. The CDR3 regions were amplified by multiplex PCR from V-gene primers to a constant-region primer. TCRdb re-identified clones in the multiplex PCR reads via CATT. This table holds some 19,000 delta-chain clones, 7% to 8.5% found once. The study, taken as a whole, reports: Thymic TRG and TRD repertoires appeared highly polyclonal. Despite high sort purity, roughly a fifth of thymic T cell receptor delta sequences were Vdelta2. The authors advised highly purified populations and single-cell validation.

Thymocytes were sorted as CD3+ TCRVdelta1+ TCRVdelta2- after alphabeta T cell depletion. Per the germline V gene, CDR1 is TSWWSYY and CDR2 is QGS. The CDR3 is 16 residues long. Trimming shortened V by 3 bases and J by 2 bases, and 16 bases separated the two germline ends. This clone was seen a few times. The antigen is undetermined. The TCR sequence derives from a child in the first two years of life who had congenital heart surgery. The rearrangement links TRDV1 to TRDJ1; a weak D match, TRDD2 (5 bases). The sequenced material came from Vdelta1+ gamma-delta thymocytes from the thymus. This sample's subset: FACS-sorted CD3+ TCRalphabeta- TCRVdelta1+ TCRVdelta2- thymocytes. The CDR3 reads CALGETFGRPTDKLIF. In DNA form, the CDR3 reads TGTGCTCTTGGGGAGACCTTCGGGAGACCAACCGATAAACTCATCTTT.